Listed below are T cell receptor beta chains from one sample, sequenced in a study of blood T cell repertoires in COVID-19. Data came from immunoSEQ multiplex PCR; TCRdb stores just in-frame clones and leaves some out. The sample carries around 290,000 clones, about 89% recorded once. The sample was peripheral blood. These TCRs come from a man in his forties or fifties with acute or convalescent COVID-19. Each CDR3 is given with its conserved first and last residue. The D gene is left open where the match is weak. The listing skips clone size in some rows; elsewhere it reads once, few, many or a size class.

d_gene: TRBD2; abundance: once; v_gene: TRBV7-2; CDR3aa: CASSLGVAGGPQDTQYF
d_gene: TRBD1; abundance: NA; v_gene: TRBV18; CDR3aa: CASSSGQGSFNYGYTF
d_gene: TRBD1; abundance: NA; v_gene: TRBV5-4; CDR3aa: CASSSGGQGDGDEQFF
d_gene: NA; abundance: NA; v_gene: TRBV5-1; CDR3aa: CASSLEPGNTEAFF
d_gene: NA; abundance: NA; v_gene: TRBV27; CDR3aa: CASSFGDSTNEKLFF
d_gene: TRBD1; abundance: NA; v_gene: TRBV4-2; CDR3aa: CASSQDRDRVYYGYTF
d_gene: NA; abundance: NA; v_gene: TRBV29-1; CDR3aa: CSVDHSFGTDTQYF
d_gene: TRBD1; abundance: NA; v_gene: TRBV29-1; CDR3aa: CSARPGTGDGYTF
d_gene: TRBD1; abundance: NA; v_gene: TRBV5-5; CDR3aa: CASSLTGEYGYGYTF
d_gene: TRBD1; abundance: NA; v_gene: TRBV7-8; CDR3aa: CASSPETGVSPQHF
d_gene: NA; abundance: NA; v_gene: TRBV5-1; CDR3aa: CASSLDPGGGYTF
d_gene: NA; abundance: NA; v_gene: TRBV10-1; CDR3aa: CASSAGKLYGYTF
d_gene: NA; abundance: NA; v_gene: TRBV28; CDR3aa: CASGVRGILDTQYF
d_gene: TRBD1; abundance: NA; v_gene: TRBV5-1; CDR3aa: CASSGGTGGLNTEAFF
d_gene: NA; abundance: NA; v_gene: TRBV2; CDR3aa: CASRGLGTYEQYF
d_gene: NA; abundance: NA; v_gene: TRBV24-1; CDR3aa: CATSDLRQGNTEAFF